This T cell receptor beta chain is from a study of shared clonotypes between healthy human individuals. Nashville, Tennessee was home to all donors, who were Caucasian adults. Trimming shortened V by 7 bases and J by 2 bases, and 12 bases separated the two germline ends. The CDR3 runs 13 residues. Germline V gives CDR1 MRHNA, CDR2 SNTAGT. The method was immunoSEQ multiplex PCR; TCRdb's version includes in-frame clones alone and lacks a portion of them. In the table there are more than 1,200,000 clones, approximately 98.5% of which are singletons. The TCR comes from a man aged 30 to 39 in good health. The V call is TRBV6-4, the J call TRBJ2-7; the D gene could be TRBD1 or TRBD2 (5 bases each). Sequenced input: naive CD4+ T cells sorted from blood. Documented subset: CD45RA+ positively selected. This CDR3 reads CASTGTKTYEQYF. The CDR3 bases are TGTGCCAGCACCGGGACCAAAACCTACGAGCAGTACTTC.